The sequence of this TCR beta chain was determined in a study of shared clonotypes between healthy human individuals. Findings and limits, study-wide: Sequencing depth was predicted to influence how clonotypes are shared among donors.

As to this clone: What it recognizes is unknown. This may stem from a read error, because a much larger clone lies one nucleotide away.

The CDR3 is 13 amino acids. V gave up 5 bases and J gave up 3 bases; unmatched junction bases: 4. In germline, CDR1 is LGHNA, CDR2 YNFKEQ. The assay was immunoSEQ multiplex PCR, and TCRdb's table has in-frame clones only and misses some. The repertoire has about 330,000 clones, around 87% of them found once; the top ten carry roughly 16%. The gene calls are TRBV4-2 and TRBJ2-7; 7 nucleotides align to TRBD1. The clonotype comes from a man aged 18 to 35 in good health. The material sequenced was memory CD8+ T cells sorted from blood. The sample's subset: CD45RO+ cells pooled with CCR7-negative TemRA cells. CDR3 region: CASSYRDSYEQYF. The CDR3, as DNA: TGTGCCAGCAGCTACCGGGACAGCTACGAGCAGTACTTC.